Reported below is one T cell receptor beta chain. Its antigen is currently unknown. Germline assignment: CDR1 SGHRS and CDR2 YFSETQ. Trimming cost V 6 bases and J 6 bases, with 17 bases left between them. The CDR3 covers 14 residues. The sample is drawn from a study of identical twins. Study-wide points: Fewer insertions were carried by abundant cord blood beta clonotypes, but none was seen in memory repertoires.

Template switching added a universal primer site; cDNA carried unique molecular identifiers. TCRdb reprocessed the 5' RACE reads with MiXCR, giving one entry per CDR3 protein. The sample includes about 530,000 distinct CDR3 sequences, about 20% of them seen just once. The data also belong to a second study, concerning yellow fever vaccine responses in identical twins. Per that study: Twins' vaccine T cell response reportedly seemed partly convergent, partly personalized.

The sample consisted of CD4+ T cells sorted from blood. The genes are TRBV5-1 and TRBJ2-3; maybe TRBD2 (7 bases). The receptor's source is a young woman in good health. The CDR3 loop reads CASKAGASLDTQYF. The CDR3 coding sequence is TGCGCCAGCAAGGCGGGGGCATCTCTGGATACGCAGTATTTT.